The T cell receptor (beta chain) under discussion was sequenced for a study of human T cells and chemical hapten exposure. Overall study: Recorded diagnoses among the mostly female patients were alopecia areata, totalis or universalis.

Concerning this clonotype: Its antigen remains unknown.

Time point: pre-sensitization, week 0. Treatment: therapeutic diphenylcyclopropenone sensitization with weekly scalp DPC. Study-level results: DPC sensitization produced no change in TCRs with frequency above 1 in 1000. Patch test score was positively correlated with the counts of TCRs that had expanded at PT1.

Unique molecular identifiers were affixed to discrete cDNA molecules within the library. TCRdb re-derived calls from the RACE reads in MiXCR, one entry per CDR3 protein. The sample holds 150,000 to 200,000 distinct CDR3 sequences, roughly 30% seen once. Sequences were derived from whole blood, sampled in connection with sensitization to the hapten diphenylcyclopropenone (DPC). The sequence derives from a woman in her twenties or thirties with alopecia areata. Some clones in this sample may be carry-over from other donors' samples.

The CDR3 sequence: CASRTRGREQYF. CDR3 DNA: TGTGCCAGCAGGACCAGAGGTAGGGAGCAGTACTTC. The chain recombines TRBV28 with TRBJ2-7; D remains unclear. This CDR3 is 12 amino acids long. V shed 6 bases and J shed 7 bases, with 13 bases lying between them. Germline lookup yields CDR1 MDHEN and CDR2 SYDVKM.